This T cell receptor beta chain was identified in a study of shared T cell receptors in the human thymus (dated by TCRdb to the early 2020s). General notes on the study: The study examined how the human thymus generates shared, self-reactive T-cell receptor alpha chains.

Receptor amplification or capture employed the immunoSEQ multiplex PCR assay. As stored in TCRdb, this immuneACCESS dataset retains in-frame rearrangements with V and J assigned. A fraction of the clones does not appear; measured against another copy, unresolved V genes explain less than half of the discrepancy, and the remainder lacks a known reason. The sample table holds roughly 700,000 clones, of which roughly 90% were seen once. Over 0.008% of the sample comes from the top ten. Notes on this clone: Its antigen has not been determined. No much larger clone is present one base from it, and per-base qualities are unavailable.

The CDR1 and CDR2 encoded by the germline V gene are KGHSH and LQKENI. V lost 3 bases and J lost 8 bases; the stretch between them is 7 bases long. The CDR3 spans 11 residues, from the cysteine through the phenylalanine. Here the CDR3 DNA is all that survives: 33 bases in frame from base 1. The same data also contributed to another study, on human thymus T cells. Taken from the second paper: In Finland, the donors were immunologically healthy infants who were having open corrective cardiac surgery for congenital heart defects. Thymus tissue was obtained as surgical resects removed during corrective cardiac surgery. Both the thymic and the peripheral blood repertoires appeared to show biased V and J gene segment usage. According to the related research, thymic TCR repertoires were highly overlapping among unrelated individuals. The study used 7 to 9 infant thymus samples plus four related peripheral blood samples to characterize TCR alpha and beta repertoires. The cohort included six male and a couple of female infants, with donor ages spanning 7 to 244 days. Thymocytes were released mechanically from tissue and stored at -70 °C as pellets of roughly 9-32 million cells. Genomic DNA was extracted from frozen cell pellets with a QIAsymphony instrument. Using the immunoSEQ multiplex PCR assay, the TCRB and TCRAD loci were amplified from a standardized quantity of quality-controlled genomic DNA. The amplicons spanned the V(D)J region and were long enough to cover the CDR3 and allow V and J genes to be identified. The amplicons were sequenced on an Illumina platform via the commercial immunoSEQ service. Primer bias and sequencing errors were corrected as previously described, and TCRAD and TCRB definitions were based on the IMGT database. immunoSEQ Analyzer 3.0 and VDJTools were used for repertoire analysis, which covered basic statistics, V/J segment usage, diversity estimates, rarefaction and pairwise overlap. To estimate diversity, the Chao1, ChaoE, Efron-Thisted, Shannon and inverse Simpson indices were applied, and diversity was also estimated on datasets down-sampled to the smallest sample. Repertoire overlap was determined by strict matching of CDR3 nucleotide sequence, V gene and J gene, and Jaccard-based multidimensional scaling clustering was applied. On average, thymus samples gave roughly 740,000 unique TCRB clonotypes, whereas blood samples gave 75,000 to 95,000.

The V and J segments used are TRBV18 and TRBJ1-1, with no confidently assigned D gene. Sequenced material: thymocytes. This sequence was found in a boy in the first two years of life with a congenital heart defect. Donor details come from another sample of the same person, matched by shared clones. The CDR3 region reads CASSPVAEAFF. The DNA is TGTGCCAGCTCACCTGTGGCCGAAGCTTTCTTT.